The 31 T cell receptor beta chains in this list originate from one sample, sequenced in a study of cytomegalovirus exposure and HLA in healthy donors (dated by TCRdb to 2016 to 2017). Libraries were constructed by the immunoSEQ multiplex PCR assay. For the multiplex PCR, a mixture combining 60 forward primers for TCR Vbeta segments and 13 reverse primers for TCR Jbeta segments was used. What TCRdb holds here is the immuneACCESS table cut down to in-frame rearrangements. Part of the clones is not present; checked against another copy, under half of the missing clones reflect an unresolved V gene, and the others are unexplained. The sample table lists 150,000 to 200,000 clones, around 75% of them with a count of one. The top ten clonotypes cover 0.35% to 0.5% of the sample. Sequenced material: PBMCs. Every receptor here comes from a male donor in good health and CMV-seropositive.

V gene TRBV7-6 combines with J gene TRBJ1-3; no clear D gene. This CDR3 spans 17 amino acids. The germline V and J ends were trimmed by 4 bases and 0 bases, with 16 bases remaining between them. Germline CDR1 reads SGHVS; CDR2 reads FNYEAQ. DNA for the CDR3: TGTGCCAGCAGCTACAATCGGAGGTCCCCCTCTGGAAACACCATATATTTT. Protein product: CASSYNRRSPSGNTIYF.

The chain recombines TRBV14 with TRBJ2-1; possible D gene TRBD2, 8 bases. The CDR3 is made up of 16 amino acids. CDR1 SGHDN and CDR2 FVKESK come from the germline V gene. V lost 1 base and J 6 bases, leaving 16 bases between the germline ends. The CDR3 nucleotides read TGTGCCAGCAGCCAAGTCGGACTAGCAGGGGGCAATGAGCAGTTCTTC. This codes for CASSQVGLAGGNEQFF.

J is TRBJ2-5 and V is TRBV14; D is possibly TRBD2 (6 bases). The CDR3 is 15 residues long. Germline V lookup: CDR1 SGHDN, CDR2 FVKESK. V gave up 0 bases and J gave up 4 bases, with 12 bases separating them. The CDR3, as DNA: TGTGCCAGCAGCCAAGATCTGGGTAGCGGAGAGACCCAGTACTTC. Translated: CASSQDLGSGETQYF.

The chain links TRBV28 to TRBJ2-5; D is unclear. Looked up from germline, CDR1 is MDHEN and CDR2 is SYDVKM. This CDR3 region has 14 residues. V was shortened by 3 bases and J by 0 bases, with 8 bases between the two germline ends. Written as DNA, the CDR3 is TGTGCCAGCAGTTTCGTGACATACCAAGAGACCCAGTACTTC. Protein: CASSFVTYQETQYF.

The CDR3 spells CASSSGTSGNTGELFF. The DNA of the CDR3 is TGTGCCAGCAGCTCGGGGACTAGCGGGAACACCGGGGAGCTGTTTTTT. The J gene is TRBJ2-2, the V gene TRBV7-8, with TRBD2 identical over 11 bases. Germline V gene sequence: CDR1 SGHVS, CDR2 FQNEAQ. The CDR3 extends over 16 amino acids. V lost 4 bases and J lost 1; bases outside the gene matches: 2.

The gene calls are TRBV9 and TRBJ2-5; TRBD1 matches at 8 bases. V shed 0 bases, J shed 4 bases, and the junction held 2 bases outside the gene matches. CDR1 SGDLS and CDR2 YYNGEE come from the germline V gene. This CDR3 contains 14 residues. The DNA for the CDR3 is TGTGCCAGCAGCGTAGTTGGGACAGGAGAGACCCAGTACTTC. The encoded protein is CASSVVGTGETQYF.

The V and J genes are TRBV4-2 and TRBJ2-7; 9 bases match TRBD2. Germline values: CDR1 LGHNA, CDR2 YNFKEQ. V lost 1 base to trimming and J lost 4 bases; unmatched junction nucleotides: 11. This CDR3 is 17 amino acids long. CDR3 DNA sequence: TGTGCCAGCAGCCAAGGTAGTAGCGGGGGAACTATATACGAGCAGTACTTC. Translation gives CASSQGSSGGTIYEQYF.

The J gene is TRBJ2-1, the V gene TRBV9; D is unclear. The germline V gene encodes CDR1 SGDLS and CDR2 YYNGEE. CDR3 length: 15 residues. The V end lost 0 bases, the J end lost 2 bases, and 9 bases lay between the germline ends. The CDR3 protein is CASSVAGFPYNEQFF. For the CDR3, the DNA is TGTGCCAGCAGCGTAGCCGGGTTCCCCTACAATGAGCAGTTCTTC.

The V and J genes are TRBV7-9 and TRBJ2-3; no firm D call. Germline V CDR1 and CDR2: SEHNR, FQNEAQ (reference sequence). This CDR3 contains 15 residues. V lost 8 bases, J lost 0 bases, and 15 bases lay in between. In nucleotides, the CDR3 is TGTGCCAGCGGCCTGGCTAGACCTAGCACAGATACGCAGTATTTT. Translated: CASGLARPSTDTQYF.

The V and J genes are TRBV7-9 and TRBJ2-7; 8 bases match TRBD2. Per germline, CDR1 SEHNR and CDR2 FQNEAQ (reference sequence). The V segment lost 2 bases and the J segment 3 bases; nucleotides outside the gene matches: 6. This CDR3 is 15 amino acids long. The CDR3 protein is CASSLLAGSHYEQYF. The CDR3 nucleotides are TGTGCCAGCAGCTTACTAGCGGGCAGCCACTACGAGCAGTACTTC.

J is TRBJ1-3 and V is TRBV10-3; D gene uncertain. The V gene lost 4 bases and the J gene lost 8 bases, with 15 bases spanning the gap. The CDR3 runs 14 residues. Germline CDR1 ENHRY, CDR2 SYGVKD. The CDR3 reads CAISAPNLGDTIYF. In DNA, the CDR3 is TGTGCCATCAGTGCCCCGAATCTGGGAGACACCATATATTTT.

This sequence joins TRBV25-1 and TRBJ1-1, with a weak D call TRBD1 (6 bases). From germline, CDR1 is MGHDK and CDR2 SYGVNS. The CDR3 contains 14 residues. With 3 bases removed from V and 1 base from J, the gap between germline ends came to 9 bases. CDR3 residues: CASSDYRENTEAFF. Here the CDR3 DNA reads TGTGCCAGCAGTGATTACAGGGAGAACACTGAAGCTTTCTTT.

This clone has more than one count but fewer than ten. V and J are TRBV27 and TRBJ1-2; D possibly corresponds to TRBD1 (5 bases). The CDR3 length is 15 residues. V gave up 0 bases and J gave up 5 bases, with 13 bases separating them. Germline V gives CDR1 MNHEY, CDR2 SMNVEV (reference sequence). As DNA, the CDR3 is TGTGCCAGCAGTTTATCCCAGGCTTCAGGGTATGGCTACACCTTC. Its protein is CASSLSQASGYGYTF.

The genes are TRBV5-6 and TRBJ2-2; D call uncertain. The V and J ends lost 1 base and 1 base respectively, with 5 bases between them. The CDR3 contains 14 residues. Germline CDR1 reads SGHDT; CDR2 reads YYEEEE. Here the CDR3 DNA reads TGTGCCAGCAGCTTGCTCAGGAACACCGGGGAGCTGTTTTTT. Residues: CASSLLRNTGELFF.

This clone was found a few times. The gene calls are TRBV19 and TRBJ1-5, with a tentative D call TRBD1 (5 bases). Trimming pared 5 bases from V and 5 bases from J, leaving 19 bases between. The CDR3 spans 16 residues. In germline, CDR1 is LNHDA, CDR2 SQIVND (reference sequence). CDR3 region: CASSSTFAGIDQPQHF. The CDR3 nucleotides are TGTGCCAGTAGTTCCACCTTCGCAGGGATAGATCAGCCCCAGCATTTT.

This clone was counted a few times. The rearrangement links TRBV7-9 to TRBJ2-1; tentatively, D is TRBD2 (6 bases). CDR1 and CDR2 from the germline V gene are SEHNR and FQNEAQ (reference sequence). V was trimmed by 5 bases and J by 10 bases, leaving 12 bases between them. This CDR3 contains 12 residues. CDR3 sequence: CASSPGGGEQFF. CDR3 bases: TGTGCCAGCAGCCCGGGTGGGGGGGAGCAGTTCTTC.

The chain is built from TRBV2 and TRBJ2-5, with a tentative D call TRBD2 (6 bases). The CDR3 loop spans 14 amino acids. Germline values: CDR1 SNHLY, CDR2 FYNNEI. Deletions cut 7 bases from V and 5 bases from J, with 17 bases between. The CDR3: CASTNPGTEETQYF. As DNA, the CDR3 is TGTGCCAGCACCAACCCCGGGACTGAGGAGACCCAGTACTTC.

This clone has a handful of counts. The CDR3 loop reads CVRSANRGWTDGYTF. The DNA for the CDR3 is TGTGTCAGAAGCGCGAACAGGGGCTGGACGGATGGCTACACCTTC. This chain uses TRBV7-5 with TRBJ1-2; TRBD1, the table's D call, was not compared with the DNA. TRBV7-5 is a pseudogene. The CDR3 is made up of 15 amino acids.

This clone showed up just a few times. At one of its ends the junction is not consistent with the germline gene, which may arise from a read error. The rearrangement links TRBV28 to TRBJ1-4; no firm D call. This CDR3 contains 11 residues. CDR1 is MDHEN, CDR2 SYDVKM, per germline. The CDR3 nucleotides read TGTGCCAGCGCGGATAAACTTAAACTTTTTTTT. It is translated as CASADKLKLFF.

The chain combines TRBV27 with TRBJ1-1; a possible D gene is TRBD1 (5 bases). Germline assignment: CDR1 MNHEY and CDR2 SMNVEV (reference sequence). With 3 bases removed from V and 0 bases from J, the gap between germline ends came to 14 bases. The CDR3 is made up of 16 amino acids. The CDR3 region has the DNA TGTGCCAGCAGTTTCCGGGTGGGGCCAATGAACACTGAAGCTTTCTTT. It yields the protein CASSFRVGPMNTEAFF.

This clone was counted between two and nine times. The V gene is TRBV2, the J gene TRBJ1-5, with D perhaps TRBD1 (6 bases). The V gene lost 2 bases and the J gene lost 0 bases, with 14 bases spanning the gap. CDR3 size: 17 residues. Germline CDR1 SNHLY, CDR2 FYNNEI. CDR3 region: CASSESGQRYSNQPQHF. For the CDR3, the DNA is TGTGCCAGCAGTGAATCGGGACAACGATATAGCAATCAGCCCCAGCATTTT.

V usage is TRBV21-1 and J usage is TRBJ2-2; the D call of TRBD1 is as the table states it, not checked on the DNA. TRBV21-1 is flagged as a pseudogene. The CDR3 runs to 15 residues. In nucleotides, the CDR3 is TGTGCCAGCAGCAAGGCGGGACAGTGTTCCGGGGAGCTGTTTTTT. Amino acid sequence: CASSKAGQCSGELFF.

The chain is built from TRBV7-2 and TRBJ2-3; 8 nucleotides agree with TRBD2. The CDR3 covers 17 residues. The germline CDR1 and CDR2 sequences are SGHTA and FQGNSA. V lost 5 bases and J lost 5; bases outside the gene matches: 15. CDR3 region: CASSARVGGGGRDTQYF. The CDR3 bases are TGTGCCAGCAGCGCCCGAGTGGGGGGCGGGGGGAGAGATACGCAGTATTTT.

CDR3 sequence reads: CASSLVGAGGSYNEQFF. In DNA, the CDR3 is TGCGCCAGCAGCTTGGTAGGAGCGGGTGGCTCCTACAATGAGCAGTTCTTC. This chain connects TRBV5-1 to TRBJ2-1; D is possibly TRBD2 (6 bases). The germline V gene encodes CDR1 SGHRS and CDR2 YFSETQ. With 0 bases removed from V and 0 bases from J, the gap between germline ends came to 13 bases. This CDR3 is 17 amino acids long.

This clone was observed a handful of times. V is TRBV5-3 and J is TRBJ1-6; TRBD1 aligns across 10 bases. TRBV5-3 is filed as an ORF, its function uncertain. Unmatched junction bases numbered 6, after V lost 2 bases and J lost 10 bases. This CDR3 has 15 residues. CDR3 residues: CARSFGQGGGSPLHF. In DNA form, the CDR3 reads TGTGCCAGAAGCTTCGGACAGGGGGGTGGATCACCCCTCCACTTT.

This clone was picked up one time. V gene TRBV7-9 combines with J gene TRBJ1-4; tentative D call: TRBD1 (5 bases). The germline CDR1 and CDR2 sequences are SEHNR and FQNEAQ (reference sequence). The CDR3 runs 18 residues. Between the trimmed V and J ends, which lost 2 bases and 8 bases, there was a span of 24 bases. CDR3 nucleotides: TGTGCCAGCAGCTTATGGGTGCCCCCCGAGACAGTGGGGGAAAAACTGTTTTTT. This encodes CASSLWVPPETVGEKLFF.

The gene calls are TRBV5-4 and TRBJ2-2; 11 bases match TRBD2. Germline CDR1 is SGHNT and CDR2 is YYREEE (reference sequence). J was trimmed by 5 bases and V by 4 bases; bases with no gene match: 4. The CDR3 length is 15 residues. Here the CDR3 DNA reads TGTGCCAGCAGCCTAATAGCGGGAGGGACCGGGGAGCTGTTTTTT. Translating gives CASSLIAGGTGELFF.

In this sample, this clone turned up once. The chain joins TRBV11-2 to TRBJ2-1; 9 bases fit TRBD2. The CDR3 length is 16 residues. Germline V gives CDR1 SGHAT, CDR2 FQNNGV. The trim removed 2 bases at V and 2 bases at J, leaving 4 bases unmatched. The CDR3 DNA sequence: TGTGCCAGCAGCTTACCATCTAGCGGGGCCTACAATGAGCAGTTCTTC. This encodes CASSLPSSGAYNEQFF. Full variable domain (rest looked up from reference TRBV11-2 and TRBJ2-1): EAGVAQSPRYKIIEKRQSVAFWCNPISGHATLYWYQQILGQGPKLLIQFQNNGVVDDSQLPKDRFSAERLKGVDSTLKIQPAKLEDSAVYLCASSLPSSGAYNEQFFGPGTRLTVL.

V gene TRBV4-3 combines with J gene TRBJ1-6; D is unresolved. CDR1 and CDR2 from the germline V gene are LGHNA and YSLEER. The CDR3 runs to 12 residues. Trimming shortened V by 3 bases and J by 10 bases, and 7 bases separated the two germline ends. This chain's CDR3 is CASSHPESPLHF. Written as DNA, the CDR3 is TGCGCCAGCAGCCATCCTGAGTCACCCCTCCACTTT.

The gene calls are TRBV10-3 and TRBJ2-2; 7 bases agree with TRBD2. The germline CDR1 and CDR2 sequences are ENHRY and SYGVKD. The CDR3 is 17 amino acids. V lost 0 bases to trimming and J lost 7 bases; unmatched junction nucleotides: 11. CDR3 in amino acids: CAISESVGARGGGELFF. The CDR3 bases are TGTGCCATCAGTGAGTCGGTGGGAGCGCGCGGGGGCGGGGAGCTGTTTTTT.

The chain carries TRBV10-3 and TRBJ2-2; D is uncertain. Germline loops: CDR1 ENHRY, CDR2 SYGVKD. Trimming cost V 0 bases and J 1 base, with 6 bases left between them. The CDR3 covers 15 residues. The CDR3 sequence is CAISESRQNTGELFF. The CDR3, as DNA: TGTGCCATCAGTGAGTCCAGACAGAACACCGGGGAGCTGTTTTTT.